This T cell receptor (beta chain) stems from a study of T cells in Graves' hyperthyroidism and ophthalmopathy. Overall study results and limits: A model of 13 V-J features distinguished ophthalmopathy from stable hyperthyroidism.

Amplified TCR beta CDR3 regions derived from RNA transcripts. Initially, a first-round RT-PCR of the TCR CDR3 employed the HTBI primer set. MiXCR, applied by TCRdb to the multiplex PCR reads, yields one record per CDR3 protein. The data contain under 400,000 distinct CDR3 sequences, around 14% of them seen just once; the ten biggest clones take up 28%. This clonotype was seen repeatedly, ten times or more. Its cognate antigen is unknown. The CDR3 is 14 residues long. J gave up 2 bases and V 5 bases, and 3 bases lay outside the gene matches. The germline CDR1 and CDR2 sequences are MDHEN and SYDVKM. The gene calls are TRBV28 and TRBJ1-5; 7 bases are a match to TRBD1. Sequenced material: blood. The source of this sequence is a woman aged 18-35 years with Graves' hyperthyroidism that later progressed to Graves' ophthalmopathy. For the CDR3, the DNA is TGTGCCAGCAGTCGACAGGGAGGCAATCAGCCCCAGCATTTT. It codes for CASSRQGGNQPQHF.